This TCR beta chain comes out of a study of cytomegalovirus exposure and HLA in healthy donors (dated by TCRdb to between 2016 and 2019). In the study overall: In an earlier analysis of roughly 590 of the donors, around 300 Gb of sequence data and 117 million unique TCR beta sequences from about 190 million T cells were reported. Around 320 gigabases of sequencing data and tens of millions of unique TCR sequences were included in an early release covering about 600 HLA-typed donors. The genetic ancestry cluster associated with self-reported Caucasian donors included 81% of the roughly 380 genotyped donors. The study was designed to test whether signatures of past pathogen exposure could be identified by cataloging public T cell receptors. The study profiled the T cell repertoires of under 850 subjects by immunosequencing and related them to cytomegalovirus serostatus. Besides the first cohort of hundreds of subjects, a separate validation cohort made up of roughly 120 different subjects was used. To predict cytomegalovirus infection status, the study brought together high-throughput TCR immunosequencing, statistical association of individual TCRs with disease status, and machine learning. A later analysis re-examined previously published TCR beta repertoires from just over 650 donors and added high-resolution HLA genotyping to investigate patterns of TCR occurrence. Rather than using new phenotypic data, the later analysis identified candidate immune exposures from TCR beta sequences and from how often those sequences occurred across donors. An earlier analysis of more than 450 of the donors used high-throughput TCR beta sequencing to judge whether each TCR beta V gene segment behaved as functional or pseudogenic. Donor age, sex, ethnicity and CMV serostatus were collected together with the repertoire data. A later genetic analysis took genome-wide SNP genotypes for about 65% of the 666 donors and used that subset as a discovery cohort. All discovery cohort repertoires had been generated on a single sequencing platform. Class I and class II HLA loci were covered by the typing at four-digit resolution. The number of donors typed differed by locus, with about 620-630 for A, B, C, DRB1 and DQB1, approximately 500 for DQA1, approximately 580 for DPA1, and around 460 for DPB1. Because of strong linkage in the cohort, five DR-DQ haplotypes were treated as single units for association and clustering. Among some 410 genotyped donors of the cohort, an average of roughly 230,000 unique TCR beta nucleotide sequences was sequenced per donor, of which 15% to 20% were non-productive.

The cohort consisted of 650 to 850 healthy bone marrow donors. All cohort members were sampled while nominally healthy, although unrecorded immune exposures were likely present. The donor was CMV seronegative and was included in the group of around 320 seronegative cohort members. Each donor provided a peripheral blood sample, and peripheral blood mononuclear cells were used for TCR beta sequencing. Genomic DNA was extracted from the blood cell samples with the Qiagen DNeasy Blood Extraction Kit. Trimming at the junction amounts to 4 bases on V and 2 bases on J, and the germline ends lie 19 bases apart. Spanning cysteine to phenylalanine, the CDR3 consists of 16 amino acids. Of all the DNA, just the CDR3 is kept, 48 bases in frame from base 1. CDR1 SGHDT and CDR2 YYEEEE are derived from the germline V gene. Library prep was done by the immunoSEQ multiplex PCR assay. A mixture of 60 forward primers for TCR Vbeta segments and 13 reverse primers for TCR Jbeta segments was used in the multiplex PCR. Amplification of the CDR3 region of rearranged TCR beta genes was performed with a multiplex PCR assay on genomic DNA. Amplified TCR beta libraries were sequenced as 87-base-pair reads on the Illumina HiSeq System. From the authors' description of their analysis: A later analysis tallied tens of millions of unique TCR beta chains across the 666 repertoires, and around 10 million of those chains were shared by two or more donors. A nearest-neighbor algorithm error-corrected the raw reads and collapsed the reads into unique sequences, merging closely related sequences to remove PCR and sequencing errors. CDR3 sequences were aligned to IMGT reference sequences to assign V, D and J gene segments. For a sequence to be retained, a match of at least six nucleotides to both a V gene segment and a J gene segment was required. Rearrangements were called productive when the CDR3 lacked stop codons and stayed in frame with V and J; all others were non-productive. CDR3 was defined according to IMGT convention as the region running from the second conserved V-encoded cysteine to the conserved J-encoded phenylalanine. The earlier analysis of fewer than 750 of the donors excluded sequences that lacked an unambiguous match to a single V gene segment. An earlier analysis of some 500 of the donors classified V segments as functional when productive rearrangements were above 56.7% and as segregating when the standard deviation between donors was above 5%. To diagnose cytomegalovirus status from the catalog of TCR beta chain sequences, a statistical classification framework was built. In a later analysis, TCR nucleotide sequences were compared against IMGT/GENE-DB human TR gene sequences so that V and J genes could be assigned. The TCRdist pipeline was used in a later analysis to assign CDR3 sequences and most-parsimonious VDJ recombination scenarios. In a later analysis, every TCR beta chain was defined by the combination of its CDR3 amino acid sequence and its V-gene family, and reads without a unique V-gene family were dropped. As a way to deal with suspected cross-contamination and a sequencing artifact, a later analysis dropped 450 to 600 nucleotide sequences that were highly shared and had low generation probability. For each public chain, a later analysis derived a clonal expansion index from normalized ranks of inferred template counts within each repertoire. Generation probabilities in a later analysis came from a VDJ recombination model fitted to out-of-frame rearrangements, and those results were checked against IGoR. Hypergeometric tests were used in a later analysis to score TCR-TCR, TCR-HLA and TCR-CMV co-occurrence, with a repertoire-size bias correction applied to the TCR pairs. A later analysis estimated false discovery rates by permuting HLA or CMV assignments 20 times. In a later analysis, co-occurring TCRs were grouped using DBSCAN, and TCRdist sequence similarity was added for clustering within HLA-allele-positive subsets. Repertoires with fewer than 30,000 or more than 120,000 public chains were left out of co-occurrence clustering, as were about five repertoires with anomalous nucleotide sharing. Not all clones reach the TCRdb copy of this immuneACCESS table, which keeps in-frame sequences only. Checked studies attribute under half of the gap to unresolved V genes and leave the rest unexplained. V and J calls and clone size are copied from that table; D and trimming were computed from the DNA. In this sample the table shows some 180,000 clones, about 80% of which occur a single time. The ten top clones hold over 1.1% of the sample.

Details on this clone: Its binding antigen is unknown. It has no much larger one-base neighbor in the sample; base qualities were not kept.

Study-wide findings and limitations: A cluster of highly shared sequence variants was judged likely to be a technical artifact of the sequencing pipeline. Linkage disequilibrium might explain the correlated functional status among segregating V segments, but an unknown experimental factor could not be excluded. A few of the identified cytomegalovirus-associated TCR beta chains were confirmed in vitro to be specific for cytomegalovirus antigens. In a later analysis, most CMV-associated TCR beta chains were found to appear HLA-restricted, with HLA associations seemingly driven largely by CMV exposure. The classifier was reported to diagnose cytomegalovirus status with high specificity and sensitivity in both the original and validation cohorts. The only immune exposure information available for the cohort was CMV serostatus. When HLA alleles, especially DR and DQ, strongly co-occurred, TCR associations were difficult to assign to individual alleles. A further reported finding was that TCR beta sequences accurately predicted the HLA-A and HLA-B alleles for most subjects in the first cohort. In a later genetic analysis, fewer N-insertions in productive TCRs were reported among donors in an Asian-associated ancestry cluster than the roughly 700-donor mean. Because HLA typing was unavailable for some donors at each locus, only the typed subset was used in association tests. In a later analysis, 16,951 TCR beta sequences were associated with specific HLA alleles at a false discovery rate of 0.05. Some IMGT-functional V segments, including TRBV6-2 and TRBV6-3, could not be told apart with the 87-base-pair reads, so those segments were excluded. The presence/absence analyses assumed that sequencing depth was roughly uniform across donors, and that assumption may not be true. The cohort was sequenced for TCR beta chains only, and without alpha or paired-chain data the features that could be detected were limited. The authors suggested that the approach could potentially be extended to other disease states and immunological phenotypes. Most TCR sequences were observed very rarely across donors, whereas some public TCRs were present in many individuals. The study gave a list of about 170 TCR beta chains associated with cytomegalovirus. The earlier analysis of about 600 of the donors excluded some 15 rarely observed V segments, including chromosome 9 orphons, because counts were too low. In a later analysis, TCR association rates were found to vary across HLA loci, with the most associated TCRs seen for DRB1 alleles and the fewest for HLA-C alleles. Broadly in line with IMGT annotations, most TCR beta V segments showed up in productive rearrangements about 87% or about 30% of the time in an earlier analysis of approximately 640 of the donors. In a later analysis, HLA-associated TCR beta chains were found to be more clonally expanded and to have lower generation probabilities than equally common non-associated chains. Several of the top co-occurrence clusters appeared to be linked to parvovirus B19, influenza, CMV and Epstein-Barr virus, according to a later analysis. A later genetic analysis associated a missense DCLRE1C variant with V-gene and J-gene trimming of TCR beta chains, and an independent cohort replicated the association.

This receptor was identified in a man between 18 and 35 years old in good health and CMV-seronegative. Sequences were obtained from PBMCs. In this chain, TRBV5-6 is recombined with TRBJ2-7; D gene: possibly TRBD2, on 8 matching bases. This receptor has the CDR3 CASSIGGAGGAYEQYF. Here is the DNA: TGTGCCAGCAGCATCGGGGGGGCAGGGGGTGCCTACGAGCAGTACTTC. Outside the CDR3, residues come from the reference TRBV5-6 and TRBJ2-7 proteins, so the full variable domain is: DAGVTQSPTHLIKTRGQQVTLRCSPKSGHDTVSWYQQALGQGPQFIFQYYEEEERQRGNFPDRFSGHQFPNYSSELNVNALLLGDSALYLCASSIGGAGGAYEQYFGPGTRLTVT.